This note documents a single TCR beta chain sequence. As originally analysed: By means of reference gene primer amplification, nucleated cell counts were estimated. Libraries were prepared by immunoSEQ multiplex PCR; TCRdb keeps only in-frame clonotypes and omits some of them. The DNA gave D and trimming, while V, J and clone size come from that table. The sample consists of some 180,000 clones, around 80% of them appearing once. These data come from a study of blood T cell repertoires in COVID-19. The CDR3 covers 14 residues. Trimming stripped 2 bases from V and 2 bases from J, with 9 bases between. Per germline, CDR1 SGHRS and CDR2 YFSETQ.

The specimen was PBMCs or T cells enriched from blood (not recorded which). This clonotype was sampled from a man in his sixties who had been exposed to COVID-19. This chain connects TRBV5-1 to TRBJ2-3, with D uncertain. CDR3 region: CASSLEQNTDTQYF. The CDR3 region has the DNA TGCGCCAGCAGCTTAGAACAGAACACAGATACGCAGTATTTT.